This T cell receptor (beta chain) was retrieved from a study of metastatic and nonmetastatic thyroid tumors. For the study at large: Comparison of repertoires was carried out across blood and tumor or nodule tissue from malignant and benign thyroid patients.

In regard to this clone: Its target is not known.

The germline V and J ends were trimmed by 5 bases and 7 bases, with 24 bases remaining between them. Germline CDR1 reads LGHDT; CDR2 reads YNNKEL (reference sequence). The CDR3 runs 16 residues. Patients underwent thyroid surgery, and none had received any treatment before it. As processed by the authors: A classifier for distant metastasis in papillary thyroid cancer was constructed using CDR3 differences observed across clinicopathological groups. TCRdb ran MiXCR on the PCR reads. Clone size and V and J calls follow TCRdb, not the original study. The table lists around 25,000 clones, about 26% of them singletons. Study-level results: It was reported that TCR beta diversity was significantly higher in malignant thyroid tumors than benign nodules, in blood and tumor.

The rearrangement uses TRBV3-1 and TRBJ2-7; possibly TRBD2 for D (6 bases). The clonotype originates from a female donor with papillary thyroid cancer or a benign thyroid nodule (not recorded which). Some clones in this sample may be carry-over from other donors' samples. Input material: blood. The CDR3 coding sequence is TGTGCCAGCAGCTCCTCCGGGACTGGATCTCTAGGGGAGCAGTACTTC. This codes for CASSSSGTGSLGEQYF.